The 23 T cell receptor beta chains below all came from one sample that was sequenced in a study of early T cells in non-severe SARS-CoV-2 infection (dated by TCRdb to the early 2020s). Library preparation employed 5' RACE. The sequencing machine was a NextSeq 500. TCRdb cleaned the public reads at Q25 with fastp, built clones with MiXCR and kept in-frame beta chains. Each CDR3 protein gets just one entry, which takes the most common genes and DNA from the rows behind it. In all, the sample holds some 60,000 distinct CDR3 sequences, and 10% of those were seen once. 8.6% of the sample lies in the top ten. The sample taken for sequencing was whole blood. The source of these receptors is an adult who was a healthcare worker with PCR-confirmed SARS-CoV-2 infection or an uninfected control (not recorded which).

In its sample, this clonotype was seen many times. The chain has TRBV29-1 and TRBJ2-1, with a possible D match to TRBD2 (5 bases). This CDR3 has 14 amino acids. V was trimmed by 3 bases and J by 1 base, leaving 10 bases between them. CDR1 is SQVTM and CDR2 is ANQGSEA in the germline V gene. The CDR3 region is CSVDEGRSYNEQFF. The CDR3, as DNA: TGCAGCGTTGATGAGGGTCGATCCTACAATGAGCAGTTCTTC.

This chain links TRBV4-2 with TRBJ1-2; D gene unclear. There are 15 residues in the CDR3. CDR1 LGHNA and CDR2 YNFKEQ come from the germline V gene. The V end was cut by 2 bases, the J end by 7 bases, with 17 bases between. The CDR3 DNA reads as TGTGCCAGCAGCCAACCTTCGCACGGGCAGACTGGCTACACCTTC. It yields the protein CASSQPSHGQTGYTF.

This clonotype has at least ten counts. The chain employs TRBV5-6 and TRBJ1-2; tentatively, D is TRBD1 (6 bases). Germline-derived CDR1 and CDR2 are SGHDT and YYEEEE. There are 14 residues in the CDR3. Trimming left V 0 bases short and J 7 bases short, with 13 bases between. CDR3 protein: CASSLAGGSAGYTF. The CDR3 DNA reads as TGTGCCAGCAGCTTGGCCGGGGGCTCGGCTGGCTACACCTTC. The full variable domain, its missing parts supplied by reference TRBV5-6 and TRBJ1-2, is DAGVTQSPTHLIKTRGQQVTLRCSPKSGHDTVSWYQQALGQGPQFIFQYYEEEERQRGNFPDRFSGHQFPNYSSELNVNALLLGDSALYLCASSLAGGSAGYTFGSGTRLTVV.

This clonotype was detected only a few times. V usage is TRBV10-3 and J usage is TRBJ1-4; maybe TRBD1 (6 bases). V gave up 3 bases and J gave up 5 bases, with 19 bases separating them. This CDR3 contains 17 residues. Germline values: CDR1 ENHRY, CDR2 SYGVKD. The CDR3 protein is CAISDAGGRGENEKLFF. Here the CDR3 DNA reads TGTGCCATCAGTGACGCCGGGGGCAGGGGTGAAAATGAAAAACTGTTTTTT.

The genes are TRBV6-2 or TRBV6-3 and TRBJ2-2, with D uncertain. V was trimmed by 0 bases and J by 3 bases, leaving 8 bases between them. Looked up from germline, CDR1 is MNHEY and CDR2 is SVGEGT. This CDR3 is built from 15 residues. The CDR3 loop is CASSYSRADTGELFF. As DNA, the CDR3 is TGTGCCAGCAGTTACTCAAGGGCTGACACCGGGGAGCTGTTTTTT.

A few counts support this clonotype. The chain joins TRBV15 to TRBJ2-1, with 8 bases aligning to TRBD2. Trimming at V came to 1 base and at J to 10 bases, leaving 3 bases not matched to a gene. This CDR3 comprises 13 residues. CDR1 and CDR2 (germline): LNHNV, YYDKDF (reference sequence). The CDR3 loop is CATSRGPSGEQFF. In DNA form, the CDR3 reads TGTGCCACCAGCAGAGGGCCTAGCGGGGAGCAGTTCTTC.

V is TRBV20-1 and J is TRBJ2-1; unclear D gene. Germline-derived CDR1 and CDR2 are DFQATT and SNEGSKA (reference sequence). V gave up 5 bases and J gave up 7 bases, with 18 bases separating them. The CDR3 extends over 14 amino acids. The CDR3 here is CSAPSKPALNEQFF. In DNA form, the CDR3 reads TGCAGTGCTCCTTCCAAGCCGGCCCTAAATGAGCAGTTCTTC.

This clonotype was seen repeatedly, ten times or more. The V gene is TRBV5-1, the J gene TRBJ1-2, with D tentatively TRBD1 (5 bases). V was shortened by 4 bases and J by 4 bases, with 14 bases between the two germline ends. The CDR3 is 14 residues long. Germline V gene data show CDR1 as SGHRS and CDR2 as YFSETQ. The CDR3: CASSKDGGAYGYTF. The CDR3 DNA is TGCGCCAGCAGCAAGGACGGAGGGGCCTATGGCTACACCTTC.

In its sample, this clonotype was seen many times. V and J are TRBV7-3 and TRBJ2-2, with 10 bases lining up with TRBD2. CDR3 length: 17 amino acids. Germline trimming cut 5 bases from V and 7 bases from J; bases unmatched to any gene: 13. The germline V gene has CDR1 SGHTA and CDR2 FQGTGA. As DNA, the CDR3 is TGTGCCAGCAGCCCAGAAAGCGGGAGGGCCAGGAACGGGGAGCTGTTTTTT. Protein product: CASSPESGRARNGELFF. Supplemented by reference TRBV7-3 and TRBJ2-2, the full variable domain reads GAGVSQTPSNKVTEKGKYVELRCDPISGHTALYWYRQSLGQGPEFLIYFQGTGAADDSGLPNDRFFAVRPEGSVSTLKIQRTERGDSAVYLCASSPESGRARNGELFFGEGSRLTVL.

CDR3 loop: CSVDSGSFPGELFF. CDR3 nucleotides: TGCAGCGTGGATAGCGGGAGCTTTCCCGGGGAGCTGTTTTTT. The gene calls are TRBV29-1 and TRBJ2-2; 9 bases match TRBD2. The germline CDR1 and CDR2 sequences are SQVTM and ANQGSEA. V dropped 6 bases and J dropped 6; count of bases not matched to a gene: 8. This CDR3 has 14 residues.

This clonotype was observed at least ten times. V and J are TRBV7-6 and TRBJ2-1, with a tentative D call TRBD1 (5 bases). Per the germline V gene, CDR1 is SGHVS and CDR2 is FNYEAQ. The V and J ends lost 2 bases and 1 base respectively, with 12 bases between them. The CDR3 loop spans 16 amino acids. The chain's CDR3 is CASSLNLDSSYNEQFF. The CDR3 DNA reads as TGTGCCAGCAGCTTAAACCTCGACAGTTCCTACAATGAGCAGTTCTTC.

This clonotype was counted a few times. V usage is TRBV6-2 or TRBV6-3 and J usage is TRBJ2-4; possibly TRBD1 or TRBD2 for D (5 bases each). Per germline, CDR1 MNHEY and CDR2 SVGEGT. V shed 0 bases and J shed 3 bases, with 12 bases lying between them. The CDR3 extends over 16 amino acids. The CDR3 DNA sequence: TGTGCCAGCAGTTACTCCCGGGACGGCAACAAAAACATTCAGTACTTC. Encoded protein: CASSYSRDGNKNIQYF.

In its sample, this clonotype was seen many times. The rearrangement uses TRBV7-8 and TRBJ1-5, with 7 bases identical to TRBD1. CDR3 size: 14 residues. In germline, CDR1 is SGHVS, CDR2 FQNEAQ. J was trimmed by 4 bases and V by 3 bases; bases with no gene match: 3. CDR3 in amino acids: CASSLDRLNQPQHF. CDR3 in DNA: TGTGCCAGCAGCTTGGACAGGCTGAATCAGCCCCAGCATTTT. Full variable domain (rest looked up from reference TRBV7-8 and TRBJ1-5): GAGVSQSPRYKVAKRGQDVALRCDPISGHVSLFWYQQALGQGPEFLTYFQNEAQLDKSGLPSDRFFAERPEGSVSTLKIQRTQQEDSAVYLCASSLDRLNQPQHFGDGTRLSIL.

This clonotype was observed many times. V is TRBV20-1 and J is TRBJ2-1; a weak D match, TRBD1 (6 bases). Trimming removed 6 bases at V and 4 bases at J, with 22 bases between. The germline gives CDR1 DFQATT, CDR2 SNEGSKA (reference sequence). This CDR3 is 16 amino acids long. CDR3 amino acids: CSAVHPRGSGYNEQFF. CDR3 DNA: TGCAGTGCGGTACACCCTAGGGGGTCAGGGTACAATGAGCAGTTCTTC.

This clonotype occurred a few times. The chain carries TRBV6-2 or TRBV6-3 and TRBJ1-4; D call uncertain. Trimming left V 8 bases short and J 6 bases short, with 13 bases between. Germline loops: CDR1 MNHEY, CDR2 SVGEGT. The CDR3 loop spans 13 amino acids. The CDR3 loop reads CASRLSGYEKLFF. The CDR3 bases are TGTGCCAGCCGTCTTTCGGGGTATGAAAAACTGTTTTTT.

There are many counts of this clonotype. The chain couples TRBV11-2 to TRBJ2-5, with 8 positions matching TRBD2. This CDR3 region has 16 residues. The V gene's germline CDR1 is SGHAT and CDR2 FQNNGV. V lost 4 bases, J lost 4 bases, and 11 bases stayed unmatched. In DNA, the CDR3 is TGTGCCAGCAGCTCCTATTCGACGGGAGGGCCAGAGACCCAGTACTTC. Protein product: CASSSYSTGGPETQYF.

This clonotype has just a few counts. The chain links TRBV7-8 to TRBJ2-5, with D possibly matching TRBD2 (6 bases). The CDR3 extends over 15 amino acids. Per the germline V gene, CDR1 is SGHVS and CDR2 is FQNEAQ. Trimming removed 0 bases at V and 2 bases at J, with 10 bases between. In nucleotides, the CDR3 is TGTGCCAGCAGCTTAGCTTGGGCGGGACAAGAGACCCAGTACTTC. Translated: CASSLAWAGQETQYF.

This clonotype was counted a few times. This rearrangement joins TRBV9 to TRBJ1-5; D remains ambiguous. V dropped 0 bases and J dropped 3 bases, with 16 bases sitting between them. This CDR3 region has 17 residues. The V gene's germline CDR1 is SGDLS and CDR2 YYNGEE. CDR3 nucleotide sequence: TGTGCCAGCAGCGTAGAGTATCAGAGGCCCCACAATCAGCCCCAGCATTTT. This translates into CASSVEYQRPHNQPQHF.

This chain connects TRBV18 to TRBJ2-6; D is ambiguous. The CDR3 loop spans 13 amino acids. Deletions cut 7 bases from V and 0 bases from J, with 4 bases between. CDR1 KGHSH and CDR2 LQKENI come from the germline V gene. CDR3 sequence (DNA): TGTGCCAGCTTGAGCTCTGGGGCCAACGTCCTGACTTTC. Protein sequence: CASLSSGANVLTF.

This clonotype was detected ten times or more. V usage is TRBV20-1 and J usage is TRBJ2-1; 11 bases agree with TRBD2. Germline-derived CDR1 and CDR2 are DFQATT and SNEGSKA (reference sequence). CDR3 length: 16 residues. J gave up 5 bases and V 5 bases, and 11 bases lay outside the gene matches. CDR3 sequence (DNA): TGCAGTGCTCAAACCCCGGGACTAGCGGTGAACAATGAGCAGTTCTTC. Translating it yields CSAQTPGLAVNNEQFF.

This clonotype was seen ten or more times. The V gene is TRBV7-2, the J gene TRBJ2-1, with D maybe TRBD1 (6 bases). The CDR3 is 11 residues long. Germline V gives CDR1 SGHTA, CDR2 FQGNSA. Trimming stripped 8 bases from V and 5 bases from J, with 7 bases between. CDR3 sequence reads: CASGQHNEQFF. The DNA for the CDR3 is TGTGCCAGCGGACAGCACAATGAGCAGTTCTTC.

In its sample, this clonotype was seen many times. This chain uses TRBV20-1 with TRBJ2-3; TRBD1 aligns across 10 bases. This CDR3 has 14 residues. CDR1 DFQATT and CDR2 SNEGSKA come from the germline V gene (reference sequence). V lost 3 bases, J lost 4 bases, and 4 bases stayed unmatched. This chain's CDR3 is CSASGGQGPDTQYF. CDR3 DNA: TGCAGTGCTAGTGGGGGACAGGGGCCAGATACGCAGTATTTT.

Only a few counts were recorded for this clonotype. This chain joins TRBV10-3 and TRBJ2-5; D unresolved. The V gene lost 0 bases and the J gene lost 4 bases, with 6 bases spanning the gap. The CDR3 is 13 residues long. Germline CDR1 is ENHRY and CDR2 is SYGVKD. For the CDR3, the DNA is TGTGCCATCAGTGAGTCATTGGGAGAGACCCAGTACTTC. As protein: CAISESLGETQYF.